The clone carrying this T cell receptor beta chain was seen repeatedly, ten times or more. Its target is unknown. The record originates from a study of Graves' ophthalmopathy and Graves' hyperthyroidism. Findings and caveats of the study: With about 88% sensitivity and around 80% specificity, a 13-signature model separated ophthalmopathy from stable hyperthyroidism.

The V gene lost 4 bases and the J gene lost 3 bases, with 13 bases spanning the gap. The germline V gene encodes CDR1 SGDLS and CDR2 YYNGEE. The CDR3 consists of 14 residues. RNA transcripts served as template for amplifying TCR beta CDR3 sequences. HTBI primers primed a first-round RT-PCR, and a second-round multiplex PCR followed. Using its own MiXCR run on the multiplex PCR reads, TCRdb lists one record per CDR3 protein. This table holds around 400,000 distinct CDR3 sequences, about 16% found once. The sequenced sample consisted of peripheral blood. This chain links TRBV9 with TRBJ1-2; D perhaps matches TRBD1 (6 bases). This receptor was identified in a woman younger than 35 with Graves' ophthalmopathy. This CDR3 reads CASSPDGGHYGYTF. For the CDR3, the DNA is TGTGCCAGCAGCCCCGACGGGGGCCACTATGGCTACACCTTC.